A selection of T cell receptor beta chains follows, all from one sample in a study of Ad26.COV2.S vaccination and SARS-CoV-2 variants. Assay: immunoSEQ multiplex PCR; the TCRdb copy retains only in-frame clones and omits some. The sample yields about 400,000 clones, 75% to 90% seen once. Sequencing was performed on peripheral blood, taken in a trial of Ad26.COV2.S vaccine versus placebo. The receptors were gathered from a person aged 18 to 65 who received the Ad26.COV2.S COVID-19 vaccine or a placebo. Each CDR3 is given with its conserved first and last residue. D genes are given only for firm matches. Size tells how often a clone was seen (once, few, many) or the class of an expanded clone, and some rows leave it out.

>TRBV28|-|TRBJ2-2|TRBD2
TGTGCCAGCAGCCAAATAGCGGGAGGTTTTGGGGAGCTGTTTTTT
CASSQIAGGFGELFF
>TRBV11-3|-|TRBJ2-2|TRBD2
TGTGCCAGCAGCTCCCCCGGGACTAGTTCCGGGGAGCTGTTTTTT
CASSSPGTSSGELFF
>TRBV3-1/TRBV3-2|-|TRBJ1-2|-
TGTGCCAGCAGCCAAGTTGAACAGATAGCTATCGCCTTC
CASSQVEQIAIAF
>TRBV29-1|-|TRBJ2-1|TRBD2
TGCAGCGTTGATGCGGGAGGGCCAGGTGAGCAGTTCTTC
CSVDAGGPGEQFF
>TRBV6-6|once|TRBJ2-7|-
TGTGCCAGCAGTAAACCGGACTACGAGCAGTACTTC
CASSKPDYEQYF
>TRBV5-1|-|TRBJ2-7|TRBD2
TGCGCCAGCAGCTCCGGACTAGCGGAATACGAGCAGTACTTC
CASSSGLAEYEQYF
>TRBV6-6|-|TRBJ2-7|-
TGTGCCAGCAGTTACTCGCTAGGGGTCAGAACTCCCGAGCAGTACTTC
CASSYSLGVRTPEQYF
>TRBV10-1|-|TRBJ2-5|-
TGCGCCAGCAGTGGGGGTCGTAGGGAGACCCAGTACTTC
CASSGGRRETQYF
>TRBV11-3|-|TRBJ2-4|TRBD2
TGTGCCAGCAGCTTAATGTCAGGCGGGGGGCACATTCAGTACTTC
CASSLMSGGGHIQYF
>TRBV4-1|-|TRBJ2-1|TRBD2
TGCGCCAGCAGCCAAGCACCTCCTACTAGCGGGAGGGTGGGGGACAATGAGCAGTTCTTC
CASSQAPPTSGRVGDNEQFF
>TRBV7-2|few|TRBJ2-7|TRBD2
TGTGCCAGCAGCTTAGATAGCGGGAGGGCCTACGAGCAGTACTTC
CASSLDSGRAYEQYF
>TRBV18|-|TRBJ2-2|TRBD1
TGTGCCAGCTCACGAGGGACAGGGGCGGCCGGGGAGCTGTTTTTT
CASSRGTGAAGELFF
>TRBV2|-|TRBJ2-7|-
TGTGCCAGCAGTGAGCGGACTTGGGGTTCCTACGAGCAGTACTTC
CASSERTWGSYEQYF
>TRBV3-1/TRBV3-2|-|TRBJ1-3|-
TGTGCCAGCAGCAACGGAGGCCTCTCTGGAAACACCATATATTTT
CASSNGGLSGNTIYF
>TRBV12-3/TRBV12-4|-|TRBJ2-7|TRBD2
TGTGCCAGCAGTTTAGGCCTAGCGGGAGAGCAGTACTTC
CASSLGLAGEQYF
>TRBV7-2|once|TRBJ2-7|-
TGTGCCAGCAGCTTAGTTATACAGGGGGGGTACGAGCAGTACTTC
CASSLVIQGGYEQYF
>TRBV7-6|-|TRBJ2-2|TRBD2
TGTGCCAGCAGCCCTCTCACTAGCGGGAGGCTTTCCGGGGAGCTGTTTTTT
CASSPLTSGRLSGELFF
>TRBV20-1|once|TRBJ2-3|TRBD2
TGCAGTGCTAGTCGGCTAGCGGGAATGGCAGATACGCAGTATTTT
CSASRLAGMADTQYF
>TRBV6-5|few|TRBJ1-5|-
TGTGCCAGCAATGGCCCAGGGAGCAATCAGCCCCAGCATTTT
CASNGPGSNQPQHF
>TRBV7-9|few|TRBJ1-2|-
TGTGCCAGCAGCCCCCTAGGGGGGCCTCAAGGCTACACCTTC
CASSPLGGPQGYTF
>TRBV11-2|-|TRBJ2-2|TRBD2
TGTGCCAGCAGCTGGACTAGCGGGAGGACCAACACCGGGGAGCTGTTTTTT
CASSWTSGRTNTGELFF
>TRBV6-1|once|TRBJ1-2|-
TGTGCCAGCAGTGAAGGAGCTAACTATGGCTACACCTTC
CASSEGANYGYTF
>TRBV5-1|-|TRBJ2-1|TRBD2
TGCGCCAGCAGCCAGACTAGCAGCCCATCCTACAATGAGCAGTTCTTC
CASSQTSSPSYNEQFF
>TRBV12-3/TRBV12-4|-|TRBJ2-1|-
TGTGCCACCAAGGTGAGCTCCTACAATGAGCAGTTCTTC
CATKVSSYNEQFF
>TRBV5-6|-|TRBJ2-1|TRBD2
TGTGCCAGCAGCTTACGATTACTAGCGGGAGGGGAGCAGTTCTTC
CASSLRLLAGGEQFF
>TRBV7-9|few|TRBJ2-2|-
TGTGCCGGAGAACGAGATAACACCGGGGAGCTGTTTTTT
CAGERDNTGELFF
>TRBV6-1|-|TRBJ1-3|-
TGTGCCAGCAGTGACAGCTTCTCTGGAAACACCATATATTTT
CASSDSFSGNTIYF
>TRBV7-8|-|TRBJ2-1|-
TGTGCCAGCAGCTCGGATCAGGTACCGGGACTCTACTACAATGAGCAGTTCTTC
CASSSDQVPGLYYNEQFF
>TRBV10-2|-|TRBJ1-5|TRBD1
TGCGCCAGTGGACAGGTTAGCAATCAGCCCCAGCATTTT
CASGQVSNQPQHF
>TRBV6-4|-|TRBJ2-5|-
TGTGCCAGCTCCGACCAAGGGGGGGGGACCCAGTACTTC
CASSDQGGGTQYF
>TRBV7-9|once|TRBJ2-1|-
TGTGCCAGCAGCTTAGTCGTGTCGACGGAGGCTAACAATGAGCAGTTCTTC
CASSLVVSTEANNEQFF
>TRBV5-1|once|TRBJ2-2|TRBD1
TGCGCCAGCAGCCAGGACAGGGTAGGATCCGGGGAGCTGTTTTTT
CASSQDRVGSGELFF
>TRBV28|-|TRBJ2-1|-
TGTGCCAGTATCCGGGACACCGTCAGCAATGAGCAGTTCTTC
CASIRDTVSNEQFF
>TRBV30|-|TRBJ2-1|-
TGTGCCTGGGAACTTCTCCCCGGGGCTGAGCAGTTCTTC
CAWELLPGAEQFF
>TRBV15|-|TRBJ1-5|-
TGTGCCACCAGCAGAAGGAACAGGGCGAGCAATCAGCCCCAGCATTTT
CATSRRNRASNQPQHF
>TRBV4-1|-|TRBJ1-4|-
TGCGCCAGCAGCCAATATATGGACTCGGAAAAACTGTTTTTT
CASSQYMDSEKLFF
>TRBV4-2|-|TRBJ1-2|-
TGTGCCAGCAGCCAAGCGTCCGGAAGCCCGAACTTC
CASSQASGSPNF
>TRBV5-1|-|TRBJ2-5|-
TGCGCCAGCAGCTCCACGACGATGGGGGAGACCCAGTACTTC
CASSSTTMGETQYF
>TRBV6-4|-|TRBJ1-5|TRBD1
TGTGCCAGCAGTCCCGGGACAGGGGAAAATCAGCCCCAGCATTTT
CASSPGTGENQPQHF
>TRBV6-5|-|TRBJ2-5|-
TGTGCCAGCAGCCTCGGGGAGACCCAGTACTTC
CASSLGETQYF
>TRBV5-1|-|TRBJ2-5|-
TGCGCCAGCAGCTTGGAGGGACCCCCGAGCTACTTC
CASSLEGPPSYF
>TRBV3-1/TRBV3-2|once|TRBJ2-3|-
TGTGCCAGCAGCTTTTTCGCAGATACGCAGTATTTT
CASSFFADTQYF
>TRBV3-1/TRBV3-2|-|TRBJ2-1|TRBD2
TGTGCCAGCAGCCCAGGCGGGACTAGCAATGAGCAGTTCTTC
CASSPGGTSNEQFF
>TRBV21-1|-|TRBJ2-7|-
TGTGCCAGCGGTCCGACCGACTCCTACGAGCAGTACTTC
CASGPTDSYEQYF
>TRBV29-1|-|TRBJ2-1|-
TGCAGCGTTGGCGGGCCCACCCTTTCCTACAATGAGCAGTTCTTC
CSVGGPTLSYNEQFF
>TRBV18|-|TRBJ1-2|-
TGTGCCAGCGGGGAGATGGGCGGCTACACCTTC
CASGEMGGYTF
>TRBV5-4|-|TRBJ2-7|-
TGTGCCAGCAGCCTCCGCGGCGGTTCCTACGAGCAGTACTTC
CASSLRGGSYEQYF
>TRBV24-1|-|TRBJ1-5|-
TGTGCCACCAGTGATTCGGACAGCAATCAGCCCCAGCATTTT
CATSDSDSNQPQHF
>TRBV9|once|TRBJ2-7|-
TGTGCCAGCAGCGTAGGTATAGGGTCCGAGCAGTACTTC
CASSVGIGSEQYF
>TRBV5-4|-|TRBJ1-1|-
TGTGCCAGCAGCTTGGGGGGAGTGAACACTGAAGCTTTCTTT
CASSLGGVNTEAFF
>TRBV5-4|-|TRBJ2-7|-
TGTGCCAGCAGCCAAAGTGGGGGTACCTACGAGCAGTACTTC
CASSQSGGTYEQYF
>TRBV19|-|TRBJ1-1|-
TGTGCCAGTAGTATACATCCGGGGAGGAGGAACACTGAAGCTTTCTTT
CASSIHPGRRNTEAFF
>TRBV7-8|-|TRBJ1-2|-
TGTGCCAGCAGCCCCGACAGCAGTAACTATGGCTACACCTTC
CASSPDSSNYGYTF